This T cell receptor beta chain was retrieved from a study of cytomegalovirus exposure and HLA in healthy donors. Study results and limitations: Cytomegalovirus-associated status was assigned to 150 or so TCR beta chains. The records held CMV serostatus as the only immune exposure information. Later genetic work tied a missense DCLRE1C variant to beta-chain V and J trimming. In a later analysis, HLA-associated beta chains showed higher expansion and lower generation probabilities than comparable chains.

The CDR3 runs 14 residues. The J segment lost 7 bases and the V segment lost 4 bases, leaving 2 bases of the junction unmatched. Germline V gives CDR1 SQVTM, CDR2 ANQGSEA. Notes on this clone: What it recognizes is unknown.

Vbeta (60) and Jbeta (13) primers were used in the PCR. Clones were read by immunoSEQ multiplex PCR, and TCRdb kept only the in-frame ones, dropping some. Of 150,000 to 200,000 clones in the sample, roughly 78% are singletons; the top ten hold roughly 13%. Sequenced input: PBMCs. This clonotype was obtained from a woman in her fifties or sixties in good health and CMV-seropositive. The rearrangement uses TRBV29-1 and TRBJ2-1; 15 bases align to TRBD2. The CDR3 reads CSVGTSGGANEQFF. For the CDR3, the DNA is TGCAGCGTTGGGACTAGCGGGGGGGCTAATGAGCAGTTCTTC.